This T cell receptor beta chain was obtained from a study of shared clonotypes between healthy human individuals. As for this clone: Other DNA sequences in this specimen translate into the identical CDR3.

Produced via immunoSEQ multiplex PCR; TCRdb's table is partial and in-frame only. Of some 980,000 clones listed, about three quarters are singletons. The sequence was obtained from a man aged 18 to 35 in good health. The sequenced sample was memory CD4+ T cells sorted from blood. Stated subset: CD45RA-negative fraction.

In DNA form, the CDR3 reads TGCGCCAGCAGCCCCGGGACAGGGGGACTGAACACTGAAGCTTTCTTT. Residues: CASSPGTGGLNTEAFF. The rearrangement links TRBV5-1 to TRBJ1-1, with 11 bases identical to TRBD1. The germline V gene has CDR1 SGHRS and CDR2 YFSETQ. This CDR3 has 16 residues. The V segment lost 4 bases and the J segment 0 bases; nucleotides outside the gene matches: 5.